The subject of this entry is one TCR beta chain. Germline V gives CDR1 PRHDT, CDR2 FYEKMQ (reference sequence). This CDR3 has 19 residues. V lost 1 base, J lost 0 bases, and 22 bases lay in between. The sample originates from a study of T cell changes during pregnancy in multiple sclerosis. Sequencing was performed with immunoSEQ multiplex PCR; in TCRdb, only in-frame clones are kept and a portion is missing. The data hold tens of thousands of clones, with around 93% observed a single time. This TCR came from a female donor with multiple sclerosis, enrolled in a pregnancy study. Sequencing used CD8+ T cells from peripheral blood mononuclear cells, obtained in the second trimester of pregnancy. This chain joins TRBV13 and TRBJ2-7; perhaps TRBD2 as D (5 bases). The CDR3 sequence is CASSLVGLIGRASSYEQYF. CDR3 sequence (DNA): TGTGCCAGCAGCTTAGTAGGCCTTATTGGGCGGGCAAGCTCCTACGAGCAGTACTTC.